This T cell receptor (beta chain) came from a study of OX40 agonist ivuxolimab in advanced cancers. Some background on the complete study: The costimulatory receptor OX40 (CD134) was targeted by ivuxolimab, a fully human IgG2 agonistic monoclonal antibody. Partial responses occurred in three dose-escalation patients, of whom one had hepatocellular carcinoma and two had cutaneous melanoma. Patients were allowed to have had prior anti-PD-1, anti-PD-L1 or anti-CTLA-4 therapy, and roughly 40% of the dose-escalation patients had previously received checkpoint inhibitors. The paper describes the monotherapy dose-escalation part (N of about 54 patients) of the phase I trial of ivuxolimab. Peripheral TCRbeta sequencing was intended to test whether TCR sequence diversity was altered and clonal T-cell expansion was caused by ivuxolimab. The dose-escalation cohort was about 87% male with a mean age of about 60 years, ranging from roughly 20 to 80. Of the roughly 54 patients in dose escalation, about 20 had hepatocellular carcinoma, roughly 15 had melanoma, 9 had renal cell carcinoma and 9 had head and neck cancer. Intravenous ivuxolimab was administered to patients every 2 weeks at six dose levels: 0.01, 0.1, 0.3, 1.5, 3 and 10 mg/kg.

Patients with autoimmune disease history or receiving systemic immunosuppression were excluded from the trial. In every dose cohort, peripheral blood was drawn for TCR sequencing at baseline, cycle 4 day 1, and cycle 7 day 1. Samples were obtained from an open-label, multicenter, first-in-human phase I dose-escalation trial of ivuxolimab. Adults with locally advanced or metastatic head and neck squamous cell, hepatocellular, melanoma or renal cell carcinoma were enrolled in the trial. Before TCR sequencing, CD4+ and CD8+ T cells were separately sorted from peripheral blood. Genomic DNA was extracted from sorted cells for sequencing of the TCRbeta CDR3 region. The immunoSEQ Assay was used to sequence the TCRbeta CDR3 regions. TCRdb stores this immuneACCESS table with in-frame sequences only. Part of the clones is absent; in the studies checked, under half of the shortfall reflects unresolved V genes, and no reason is known for the rest. The sample has over 35,000 clones on record, 89% of them singletons. The top ten clones comprise less than 55% of the sample.

Comments on this clone: Its recognized antigen is unknown. No base quality information exists; no much larger clone differs at one position.

Paper-wide results and their limitations: Clonal expansion of both CD4+ and CD8+ blood T cells was observed from baseline to week 6 at doses 0.1 to 3.0 mg/kg. Which antigens the clonally expanded peripheral T cells were specific for was not determined. On average, CD8+ T cells showed more expanded clones than CD4+ T cells after ivuxolimab. In the 0.1-3.0 mg/kg groups, partial responders were among the patients with the lowest normalized peripheral clonal expansion, particularly in CD8+ T cells. Low levels of normalized T-cell clonal expansion were also seen in some nonresponding patients.

The CDR3 covers 13 residues, taking in both the cysteine and the phenylalanine. The only DNA kept is the CDR3, 39 bases in frame from the first base. Trimming takes 6 bases from V and 1 base from J, and the germline ends sit 10 bases apart. CDR1 and CDR2, looked up from the germline V gene, are MNHEY and SVGAGI. The sequence links TRBV6-5 to TRBJ2-7; TRBD2 is a possible D gene, resting on 5 matching bases. The receptor's source is an adult with an advanced solid tumor such as melanoma, head and neck, liver or kidney cancer. The material sequenced was CD4+ or CD8+ T cells sorted from blood, taken in a trial of the OX40 agonist ivuxolimab. The encoded CDR3 is CASSVGESYEQYF. The DNA sequence follows: TGTGCCAGCAGCGTCGGGGAGTCCTACGAGCAGTACTTC.